This TCR beta chain was found in a study of cytomegalovirus exposure and HLA in healthy donors. J was trimmed by 2 bases and V by 5 bases; bases with no gene match: 5. CDR1 and CDR2 from the germline V gene are SGHTA and FQGNSA. The CDR3 has 16 residues. Although they were nominally healthy when sampled, donors likely had unrecorded immune exposures. PCR employed 60 Vbeta and 13 Jbeta primers. Here immunoSEQ multiplex PCR was the method, and the copy in TCRdb shows in-frame clones only, minus some. The sample lists fewer than 250,000 clones, around 77% occurring once. The specimen was PBMCs. The gene calls are TRBV7-2 and TRBJ2-3, with TRBD2 identical over 12 bases. This clonotype originated in a woman aged 18-29 years in good health and CMV-seronegative. This chain's CDR3 is CASSVGLAGITDTQYF. The CDR3 DNA follows: TGTGCCAGCAGCGTGGGACTAGCGGGTATCACAGATACGCAGTATTTT.